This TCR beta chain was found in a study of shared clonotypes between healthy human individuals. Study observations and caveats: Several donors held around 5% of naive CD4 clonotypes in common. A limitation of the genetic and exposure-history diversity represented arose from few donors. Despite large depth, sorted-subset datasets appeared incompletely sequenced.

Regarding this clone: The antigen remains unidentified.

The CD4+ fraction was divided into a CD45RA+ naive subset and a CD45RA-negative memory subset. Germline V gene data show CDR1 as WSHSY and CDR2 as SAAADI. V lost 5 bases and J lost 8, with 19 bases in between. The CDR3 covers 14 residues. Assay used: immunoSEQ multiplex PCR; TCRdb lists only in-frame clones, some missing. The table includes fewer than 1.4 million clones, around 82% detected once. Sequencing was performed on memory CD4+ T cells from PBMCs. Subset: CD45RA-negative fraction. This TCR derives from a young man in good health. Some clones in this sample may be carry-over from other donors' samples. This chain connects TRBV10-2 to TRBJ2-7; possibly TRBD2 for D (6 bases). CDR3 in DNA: TGCGCCAGCAGTTTGTCTAGCGTGCGGGGACAGCAGTACTTC. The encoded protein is CASSLSSVRGQQYF.